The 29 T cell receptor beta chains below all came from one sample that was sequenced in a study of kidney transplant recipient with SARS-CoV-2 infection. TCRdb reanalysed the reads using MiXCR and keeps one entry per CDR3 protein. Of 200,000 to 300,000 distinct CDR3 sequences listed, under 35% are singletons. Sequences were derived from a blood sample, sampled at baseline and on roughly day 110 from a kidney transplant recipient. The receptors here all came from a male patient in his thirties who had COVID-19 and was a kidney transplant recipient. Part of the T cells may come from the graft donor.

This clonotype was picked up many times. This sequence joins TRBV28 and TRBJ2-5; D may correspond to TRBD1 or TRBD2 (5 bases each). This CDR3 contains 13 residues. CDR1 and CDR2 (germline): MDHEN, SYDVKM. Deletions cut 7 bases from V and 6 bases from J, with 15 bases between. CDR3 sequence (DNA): TGTGCCAGCAAGCCGGGACCCGGGCAGACCCAGTACTTC. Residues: CASKPGPGQTQYF.

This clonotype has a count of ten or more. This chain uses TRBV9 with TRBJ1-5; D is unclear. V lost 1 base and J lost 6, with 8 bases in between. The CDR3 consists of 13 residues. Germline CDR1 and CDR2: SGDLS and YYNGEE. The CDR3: CASSVNPGQPQHF. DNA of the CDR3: TGTGCCAGCAGCGTAAATCCGGGTCAGCCCCAGCATTTT.

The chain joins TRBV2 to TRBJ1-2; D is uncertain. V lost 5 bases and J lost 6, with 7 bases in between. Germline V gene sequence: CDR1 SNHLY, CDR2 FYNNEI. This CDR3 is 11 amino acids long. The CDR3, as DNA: TGTGCCAGCAGTTATAGCCATGGCTACACCTTC. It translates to CASSYSHGYTF.

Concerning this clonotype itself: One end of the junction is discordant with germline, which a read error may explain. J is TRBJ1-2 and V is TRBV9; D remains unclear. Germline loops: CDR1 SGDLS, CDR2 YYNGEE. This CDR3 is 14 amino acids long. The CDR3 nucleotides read TGTGCCAACAGCCAGAACGCGGGCGTCTATGGCTACACCTTC. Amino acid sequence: CANSQNAGVYGYTF.

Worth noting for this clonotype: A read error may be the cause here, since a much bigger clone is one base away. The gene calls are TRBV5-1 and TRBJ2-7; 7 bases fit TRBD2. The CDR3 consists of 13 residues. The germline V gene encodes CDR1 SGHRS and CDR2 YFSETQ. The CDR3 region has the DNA TGCGTCAGCGGGGTTAGCGGCACCTACGAGCAGTACTTC. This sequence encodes CVSGVSGTYEQYF.

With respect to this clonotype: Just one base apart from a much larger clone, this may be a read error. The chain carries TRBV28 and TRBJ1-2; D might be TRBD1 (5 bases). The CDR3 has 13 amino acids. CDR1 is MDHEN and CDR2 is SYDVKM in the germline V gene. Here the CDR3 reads CAGRTGSNYGYTF. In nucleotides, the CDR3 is TGTGCCGGCAGAACAGGCAGTAACTATGGCTACACCTTC.

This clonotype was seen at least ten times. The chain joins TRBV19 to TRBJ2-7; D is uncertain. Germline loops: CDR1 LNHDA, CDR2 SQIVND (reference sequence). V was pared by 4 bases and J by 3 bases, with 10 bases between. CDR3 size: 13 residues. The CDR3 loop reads CASSNPSNYEQYF. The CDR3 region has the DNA TGTGCCAGTAGTAACCCCTCCAACTACGAGCAGTACTTC.

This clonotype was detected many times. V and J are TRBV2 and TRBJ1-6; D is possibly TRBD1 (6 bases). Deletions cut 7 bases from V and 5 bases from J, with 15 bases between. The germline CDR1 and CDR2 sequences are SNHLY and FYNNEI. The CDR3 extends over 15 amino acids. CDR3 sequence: CASKSQRGNNSPLHF. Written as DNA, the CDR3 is TGTGCCAGCAAAAGTCAGAGGGGGAATAATTCACCCCTCCACTTT.

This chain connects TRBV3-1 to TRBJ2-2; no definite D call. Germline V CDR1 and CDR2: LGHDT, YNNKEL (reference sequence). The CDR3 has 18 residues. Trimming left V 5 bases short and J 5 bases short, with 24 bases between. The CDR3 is CASSVAFPISGLTGELFF. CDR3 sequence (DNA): TGTGCCAGCAGCGTTGCATTTCCCATTTCAGGCTTGACCGGGGAGCTGTTTTTT.

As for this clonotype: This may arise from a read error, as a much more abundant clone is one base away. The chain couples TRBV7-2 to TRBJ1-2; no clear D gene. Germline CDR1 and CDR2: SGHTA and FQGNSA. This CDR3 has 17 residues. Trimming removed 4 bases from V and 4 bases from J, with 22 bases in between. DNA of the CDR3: TGTGCCAGCAGCTGTCCTATCAAAGACGGAAAGACCTATGGCTACACCTTC. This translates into CASSCPIKDGKTYGYTF.

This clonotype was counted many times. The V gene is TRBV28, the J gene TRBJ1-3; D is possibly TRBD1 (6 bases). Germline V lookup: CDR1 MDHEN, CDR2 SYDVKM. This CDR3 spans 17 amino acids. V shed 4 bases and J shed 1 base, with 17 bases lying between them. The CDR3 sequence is CASSSGGARASGNTIYF. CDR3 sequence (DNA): TGTGCCAGCAGTTCCGGGGGGGCCAGGGCGTCTGGAAACACCATATATTTT. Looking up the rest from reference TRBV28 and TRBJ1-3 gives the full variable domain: DVKVTQSSRYLVKRTGEKVFLECVQDMDHENMFWYRQDPGLGLRLIYFSYDVKMKEKGDIPEGYSVSREKKERFSLILESASTNQTSMYLCASSSGGARASGNTIYFGEGSWLTVV.

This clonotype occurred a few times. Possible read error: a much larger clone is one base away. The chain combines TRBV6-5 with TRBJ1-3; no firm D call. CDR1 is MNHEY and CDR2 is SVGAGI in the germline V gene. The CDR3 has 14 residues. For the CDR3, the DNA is TGCTCCACTAAAACGGAGTTCTCCGGAAGCACCATATATTTT. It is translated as CSTKTEFSGSTIYF.

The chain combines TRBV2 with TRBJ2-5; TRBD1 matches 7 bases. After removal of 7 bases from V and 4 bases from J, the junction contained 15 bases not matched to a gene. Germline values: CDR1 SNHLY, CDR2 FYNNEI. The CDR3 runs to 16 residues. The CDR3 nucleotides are TGTGCCAGCACCCCGAATATAGGGGGCGCGGGAGAGACCCAGTACTTC. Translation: CASTPNIGGAGETQYF.

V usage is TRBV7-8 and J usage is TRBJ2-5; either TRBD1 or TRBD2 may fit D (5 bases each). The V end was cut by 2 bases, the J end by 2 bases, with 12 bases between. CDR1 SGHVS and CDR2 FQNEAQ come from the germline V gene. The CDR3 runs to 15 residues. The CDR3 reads CASSLLGTLQETQYF. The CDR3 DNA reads TGTGCCAGCAGCTTACTCGGGACCCTTCAAGAGACCCAGTACTTC. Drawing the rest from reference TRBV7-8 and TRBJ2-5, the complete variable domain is GAGVSQSPRYKVAKRGQDVALRCDPISGHVSLFWYQQALGQGPEFLTYFQNEAQLDKSGLPSDRFFAERPEGSVSTLKIQRTQQEDSAVYLCASSLLGTLQETQYFGPGTRLLVL.

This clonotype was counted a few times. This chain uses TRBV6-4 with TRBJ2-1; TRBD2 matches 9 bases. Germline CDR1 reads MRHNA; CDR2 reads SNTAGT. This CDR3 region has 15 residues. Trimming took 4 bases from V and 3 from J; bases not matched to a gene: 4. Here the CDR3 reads CASSVDSGSYNEQFF. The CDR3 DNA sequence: TGTGCCAGCAGTGTGGATAGCGGGAGCTACAATGAGCAGTTCTTC.

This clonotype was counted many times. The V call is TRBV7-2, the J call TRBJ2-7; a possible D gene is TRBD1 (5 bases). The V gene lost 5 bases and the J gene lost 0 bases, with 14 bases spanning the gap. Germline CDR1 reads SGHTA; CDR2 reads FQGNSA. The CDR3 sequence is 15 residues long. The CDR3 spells CASSGASVPSYEQYF. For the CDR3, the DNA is TGTGCCAGCAGCGGGGCGAGCGTACCCTCCTACGAGCAGTACTTC.

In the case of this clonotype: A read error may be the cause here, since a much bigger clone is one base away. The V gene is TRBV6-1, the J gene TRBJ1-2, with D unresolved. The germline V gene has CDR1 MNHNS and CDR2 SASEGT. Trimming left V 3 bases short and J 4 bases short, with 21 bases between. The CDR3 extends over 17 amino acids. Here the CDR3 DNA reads TGTGCCAGCAGTGAGCTCAGCTCTATGCGAAAGACCTATGGCTACACCTTC. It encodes CASSELSSMRKTYGYTF.

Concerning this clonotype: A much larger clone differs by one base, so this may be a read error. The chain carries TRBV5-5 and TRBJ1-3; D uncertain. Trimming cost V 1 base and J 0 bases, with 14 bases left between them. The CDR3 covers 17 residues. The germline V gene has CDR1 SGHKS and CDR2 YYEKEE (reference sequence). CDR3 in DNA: TGTGCCAGCAGCTTGACTCCGTCGAGTAACTCTGGAAACACCATATATTTT. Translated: CASSLTPSSNSGNTIYF.

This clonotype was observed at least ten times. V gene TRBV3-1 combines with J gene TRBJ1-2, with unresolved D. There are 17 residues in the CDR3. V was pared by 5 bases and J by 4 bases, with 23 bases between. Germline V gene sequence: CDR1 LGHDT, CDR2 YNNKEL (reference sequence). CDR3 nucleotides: TGTGCCAGCAGCGCGGATGACACCCTTCGAAAGACCTATGGCTACACCTTC. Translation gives CASSADDTLRKTYGYTF.

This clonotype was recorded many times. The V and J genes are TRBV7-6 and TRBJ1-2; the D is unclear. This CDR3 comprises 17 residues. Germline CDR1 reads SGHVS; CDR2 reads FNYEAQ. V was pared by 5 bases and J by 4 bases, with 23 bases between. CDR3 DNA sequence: TGTGCCAGCAGCAGCCCGGTTGAATCTCGAAAGACCTATGGCTACACCTTC. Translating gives CASSSPVESRKTYGYTF.

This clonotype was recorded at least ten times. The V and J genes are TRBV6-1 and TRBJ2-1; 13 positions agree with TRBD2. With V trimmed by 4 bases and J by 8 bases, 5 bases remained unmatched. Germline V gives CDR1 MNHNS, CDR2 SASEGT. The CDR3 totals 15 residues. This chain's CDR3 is CASSVTSGGADEQFF. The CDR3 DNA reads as TGTGCCAGCAGTGTCACTAGCGGGGGGGCAGATGAGCAGTTCTTC.

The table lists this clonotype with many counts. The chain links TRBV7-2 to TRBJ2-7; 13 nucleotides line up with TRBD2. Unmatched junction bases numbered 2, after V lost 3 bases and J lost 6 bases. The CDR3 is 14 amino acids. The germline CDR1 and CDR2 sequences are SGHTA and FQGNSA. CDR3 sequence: CASSFGLAGVEQYF. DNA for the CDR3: TGTGCCAGCAGCTTCGGACTAGCGGGAGTCGAGCAGTACTTC.

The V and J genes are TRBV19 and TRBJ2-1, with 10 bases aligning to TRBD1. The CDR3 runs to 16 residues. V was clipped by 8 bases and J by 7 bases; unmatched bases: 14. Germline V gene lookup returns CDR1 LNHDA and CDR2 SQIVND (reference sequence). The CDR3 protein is CASGSAGTGEWNEQFF. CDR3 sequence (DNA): TGTGCCAGTGGGTCAGCGGGGACAGGGGAATGGAATGAGCAGTTCTTC.

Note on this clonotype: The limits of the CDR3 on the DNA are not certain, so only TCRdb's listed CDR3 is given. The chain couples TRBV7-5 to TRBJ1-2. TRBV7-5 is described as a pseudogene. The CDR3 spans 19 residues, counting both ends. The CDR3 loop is CISVPESSNEVGKTYGYTF.

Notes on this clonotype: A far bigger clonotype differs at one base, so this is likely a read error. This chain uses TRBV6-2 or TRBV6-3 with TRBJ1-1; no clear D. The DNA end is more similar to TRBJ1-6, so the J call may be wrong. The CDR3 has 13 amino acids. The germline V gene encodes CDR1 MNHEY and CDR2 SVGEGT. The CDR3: CASSYLKGSPLHF. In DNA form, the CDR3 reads TGTGCCAGCAGTTACCTCAAGGGTTCACCCCTCCACTTT.

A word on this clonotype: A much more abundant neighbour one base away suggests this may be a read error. The CDR3 DNA reads as TGTGCCAGCAGCGGCACCCCTGAATCTCGAAAGGCCTATGGCTACACCTTC. Amino acids: CASSGTPESRKAYGYTF. This rearrangement joins TRBV7-6 to TRBJ1-2; unclear D gene. V gave up 5 bases and J gave up 4 bases, with 23 bases separating them. The CDR3 has 17 amino acids. Germline values: CDR1 SGHVS, CDR2 FNYEAQ.

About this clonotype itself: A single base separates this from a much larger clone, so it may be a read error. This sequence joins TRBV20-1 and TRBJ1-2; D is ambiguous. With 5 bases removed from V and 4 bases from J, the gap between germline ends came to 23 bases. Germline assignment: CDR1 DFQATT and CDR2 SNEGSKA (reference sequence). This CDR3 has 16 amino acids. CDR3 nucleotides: TGCAGTGCTTTTGCAGAGCTGTTTCGAAAGGCCTATGGCTACACCTTC. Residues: CSAFAELFRKAYGYTF.

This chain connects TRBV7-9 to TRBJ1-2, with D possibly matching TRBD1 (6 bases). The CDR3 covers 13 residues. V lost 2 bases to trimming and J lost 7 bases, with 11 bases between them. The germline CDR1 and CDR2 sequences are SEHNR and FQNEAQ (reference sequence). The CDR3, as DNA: TGTGCCAGCAGCTTAAGAGGGGGTGGTGGCTACACCTTC. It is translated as CASSLRGGGGYTF.

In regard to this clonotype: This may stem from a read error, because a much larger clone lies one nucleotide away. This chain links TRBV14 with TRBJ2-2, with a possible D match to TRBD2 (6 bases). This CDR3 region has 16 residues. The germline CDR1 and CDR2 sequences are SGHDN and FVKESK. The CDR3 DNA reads TGTGCCAACAGCCAGGCGGCGGGAATTCGTACCGGGGAGCTGTTTTTT. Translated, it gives CANSQAAGIRTGELFF. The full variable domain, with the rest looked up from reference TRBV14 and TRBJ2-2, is EAGVTQFPSHSVIEKGQTVTLRCDPISGHDNLYWYRRVMGKEIKFLLHFVKESKQDESGMPNNRFLAERTGGTYSTLKVQPAELEDSGVYFCANSQAAGIRTGELFFGEGSRLTVL.